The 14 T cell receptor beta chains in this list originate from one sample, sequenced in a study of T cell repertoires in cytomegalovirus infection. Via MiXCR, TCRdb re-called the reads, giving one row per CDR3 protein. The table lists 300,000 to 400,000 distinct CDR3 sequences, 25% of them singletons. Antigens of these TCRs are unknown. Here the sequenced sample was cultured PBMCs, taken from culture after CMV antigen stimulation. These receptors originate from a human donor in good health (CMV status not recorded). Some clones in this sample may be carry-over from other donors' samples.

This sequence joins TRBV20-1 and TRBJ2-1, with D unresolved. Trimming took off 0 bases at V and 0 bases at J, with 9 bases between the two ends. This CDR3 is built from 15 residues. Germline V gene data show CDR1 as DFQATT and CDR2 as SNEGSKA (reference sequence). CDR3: CSARDVAHSYNEQFF. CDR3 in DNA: TGCAGTGCTAGAGATGTTGCACACTCCTACAATGAGCAGTTCTTC.

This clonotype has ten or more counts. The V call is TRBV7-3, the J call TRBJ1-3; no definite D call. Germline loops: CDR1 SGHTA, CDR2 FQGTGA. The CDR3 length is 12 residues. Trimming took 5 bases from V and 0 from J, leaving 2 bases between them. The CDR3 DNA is TGTGCCAGCAGCGACTCTGGAAACACCATATATTTT. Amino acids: CASSDSGNTIYF.

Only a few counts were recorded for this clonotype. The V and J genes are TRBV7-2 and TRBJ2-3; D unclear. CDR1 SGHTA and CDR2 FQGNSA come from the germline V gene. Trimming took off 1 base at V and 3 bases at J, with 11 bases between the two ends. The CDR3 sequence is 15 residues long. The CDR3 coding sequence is TGTGCCAGCAGCTTAGTTAGGGCCTATACAGATACGCAGTATTTT. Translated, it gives CASSLVRAYTDTQYF.

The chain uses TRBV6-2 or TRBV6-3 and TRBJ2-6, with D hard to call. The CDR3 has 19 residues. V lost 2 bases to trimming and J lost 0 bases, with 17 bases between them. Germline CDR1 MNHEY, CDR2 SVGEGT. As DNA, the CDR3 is TGTGCCAGCAGTTACGGGATGTTTTGGTCGAGCTCTGGGGCCAACGTCCTGACTTTC. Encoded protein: CASSYGMFWSSSGANVLTF.

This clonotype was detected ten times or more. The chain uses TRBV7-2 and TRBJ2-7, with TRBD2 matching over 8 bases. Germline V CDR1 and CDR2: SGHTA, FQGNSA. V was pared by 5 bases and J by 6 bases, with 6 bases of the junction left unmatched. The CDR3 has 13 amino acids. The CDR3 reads CASSKAGASEQYF. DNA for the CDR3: TGTGCCAGCAGCAAAGCGGGAGCCTCCGAGCAGTACTTC.

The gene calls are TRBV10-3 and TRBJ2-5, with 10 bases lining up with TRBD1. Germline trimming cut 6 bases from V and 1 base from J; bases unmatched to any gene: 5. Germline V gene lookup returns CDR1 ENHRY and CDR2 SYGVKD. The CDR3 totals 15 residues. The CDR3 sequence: CAISRTGGTQETQYF. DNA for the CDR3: TGTGCCATCAGCAGGACAGGGGGGACCCAAGAGACCCAGTACTTC.

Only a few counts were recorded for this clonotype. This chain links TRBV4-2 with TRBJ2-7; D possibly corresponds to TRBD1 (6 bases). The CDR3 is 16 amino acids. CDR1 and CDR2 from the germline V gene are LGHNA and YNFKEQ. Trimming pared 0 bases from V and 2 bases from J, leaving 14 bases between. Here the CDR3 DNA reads TGTGCCAGCAGCCAAGATCGGTGGGGGCCCACCTACGAGCAGTACTTC. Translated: CASSQDRWGPTYEQYF.

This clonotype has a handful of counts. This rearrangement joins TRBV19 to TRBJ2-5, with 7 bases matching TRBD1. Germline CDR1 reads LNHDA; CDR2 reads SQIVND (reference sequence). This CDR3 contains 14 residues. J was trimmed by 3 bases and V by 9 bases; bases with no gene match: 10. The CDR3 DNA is TGTGCCAGCGCCGGGACAGCTATTAAAGAGACCCAGTACTTC. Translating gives CASAGTAIKETQYF. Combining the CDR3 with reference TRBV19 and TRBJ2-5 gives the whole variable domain DGGITQSPKYLFRKEGQNVTLSCEQNLNHDAMYWYRQDPGQGLRLIYYSQIVNDFQKGDIAEGYSVSREKKESFPLTVTSAQKNPTAFYLCASAGTAIKETQYFGPGTRLLVL.

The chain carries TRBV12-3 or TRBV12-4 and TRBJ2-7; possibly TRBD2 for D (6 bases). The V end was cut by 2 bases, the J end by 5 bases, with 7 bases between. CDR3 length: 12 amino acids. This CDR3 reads CASSLRGNEQYV. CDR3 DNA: TGTGCCAGCAGTTTACGGGGGAACGAGCAGTACGTC.

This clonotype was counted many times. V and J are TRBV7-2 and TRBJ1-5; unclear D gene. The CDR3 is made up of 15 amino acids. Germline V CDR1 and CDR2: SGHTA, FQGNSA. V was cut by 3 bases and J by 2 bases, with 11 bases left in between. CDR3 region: CASSFSSGGNQPQHF. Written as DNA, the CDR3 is TGTGCCAGCAGCTTCTCCAGTGGAGGCAATCAGCCCCAGCATTTT.

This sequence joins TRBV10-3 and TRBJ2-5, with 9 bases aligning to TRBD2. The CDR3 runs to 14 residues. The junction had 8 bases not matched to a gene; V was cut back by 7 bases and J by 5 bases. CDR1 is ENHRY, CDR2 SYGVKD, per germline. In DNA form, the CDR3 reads TGTGCCATCAAATTGGGACTAGCAGGGGAGACCCAGTACTTC. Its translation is CAIKLGLAGETQYF.

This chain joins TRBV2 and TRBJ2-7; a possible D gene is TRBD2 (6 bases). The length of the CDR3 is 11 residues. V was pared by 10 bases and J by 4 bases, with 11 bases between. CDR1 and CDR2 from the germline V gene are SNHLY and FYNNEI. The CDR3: CAKRDSYEQYV. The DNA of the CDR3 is TGTGCCAAACGGGACTCGTACGAGCAGTACGTC.

Here the CDR3 DNA reads TGCAGTGCTAAAGGGGTCCTCCAACAAGAGACCCAGTACTTC. Translation: CSAKGVLQQETQYF. V usage is TRBV20-1 and J usage is TRBJ2-5, with a tentative D call TRBD1 (5 bases). Germline CDR1 reads DFQATT; CDR2 reads SNEGSKA (reference sequence). The CDR3 runs 14 residues. V lost 4 bases and J lost 2, with 14 bases in between.

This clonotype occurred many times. The CDR3 nucleotides are TGTGCCAGCAGCTTAGCGCCCGGGCCGCGTAGTTTCTTACTCCGCACAGATACGCAGTATTTT. It encodes CASSLAPGPRSFLLRTDTQYF. The chain couples TRBV7-2 to TRBJ2-3; D unresolved. Germline V lookup: CDR1 SGHTA, CDR2 FQGNSA. Deletions cut 0 bases from V and 1 base from J, with 26 bases between. The length of the CDR3 is 21 residues.